This is a list of T cell receptor beta chains from one sample in a study of T cells after posttransplantation cyclophosphamide. The protocol was immunoSEQ multiplex PCR, while the TCRdb copy is restricted to in-frame clones and leaves out a portion. The profile shows fewer than 45,000 clones, roughly 78% of them singletons. The specimen comprised CD4+ T cells sorted from blood, sampled 1,700 to 2,000 days after a stem cell transplant with posttransplant cyclophosphamide. The receptors were sampled from a female patient in her thirties or forties who received an allogeneic stem cell transplant from a related donor, was CMV-positive, and had no GVHD. Some T cells may have come from the graft donor. CDR3s include the opening cysteine and the closing phenylalanine or tryptophan. Fields, in order: D gene, J gene, clone size, V gene, CDR3 DNA, CDR3 protein. The D gene is left open where the match is weak. Clone sizes are given selectively: once, few, many, or a class where the clone is expanded.

d_call: TRBD2; j_call: TRBJ2-2; clone_size: NA; v_call: TRBV28; cdr3_nt: TGTGCCAGCAGTTTCCTAGCGGGGCTGCTGAACGCCGGGGAGCTGTTTTTT; cdr3_aa: CASSFLAGLLNAGELFF
d_call: NA; j_call: TRBJ1-1; clone_size: once; v_call: TRBV6-5; cdr3_nt: TGTGCCAGCAGTTCCTCTTGGGCCCCTAACACTGAAGCTTTCTTT; cdr3_aa: CASSSSWAPNTEAFF
d_call: TRBD2; j_call: TRBJ2-7; clone_size: NA; v_call: TRBV10-3; cdr3_nt: TGTGCCACAGCGGGGGGGAGCTACGAGCAGTACTTC; cdr3_aa: CATAGGSYEQYF
d_call: TRBD1; j_call: TRBJ2-3; clone_size: NA; v_call: TRBV6-1; cdr3_nt: TGTGCCAGCAGTGGGGACAGAGGGGATACGCAGTATTTT; cdr3_aa: CASSGDRGDTQYF
d_call: TRBD1; j_call: TRBJ2-2; clone_size: NA; v_call: TRBV9; cdr3_nt: TGTGCCAGCAGCGTAGATGTGGGACAGTACACCGGGGAGCTGTTTTTT; cdr3_aa: CASSVDVGQYTGELFF
d_call: NA; j_call: TRBJ1-2; clone_size: NA; v_call: TRBV9; cdr3_nt: TGTGCCAGCAGCGTAGGTAGGGGTTCTTCTAACTATGGCTACACCTTC; cdr3_aa: CASSVGRGSSNYGYTF
d_call: NA; j_call: TRBJ1-1; clone_size: NA; v_call: TRBV5-4; cdr3_nt: TGTGCCAGCAGCTCACGACACCCAACAAACACTGAAGCTTTCTTT; cdr3_aa: CASSSRHPTNTEAFF
d_call: NA; j_call: TRBJ1-2; clone_size: NA; v_call: TRBV2; cdr3_nt: TGTGCCAGCAGTGGGAGGTCGGGATATGGCTACACCTTC; cdr3_aa: CASSGRSGYGYTF
d_call: TRBD2; j_call: TRBJ2-6; clone_size: NA; v_call: TRBV5-1; cdr3_nt: TGCGCCAGCAGCTTGGGCGGGGGCTCTGGGGCCAACGTCCTGACTTTC; cdr3_aa: CASSLGGGSGANVLTF
d_call: NA; j_call: TRBJ1-4; clone_size: NA; v_call: TRBV28; cdr3_nt: TGTGCCAGCAGTTTAGGAGGGTTAGGGGAAAAACTGTTTTTT; cdr3_aa: CASSLGGLGEKLFF
d_call: TRBD2; j_call: TRBJ2-3; clone_size: NA; v_call: TRBV7-9; cdr3_nt: TGTGCCATTGGGACTAGCGGGGGGATAACAGATACGCAGTATTTT; cdr3_aa: CAIGTSGGITDTQYF
d_call: TRBD1; j_call: TRBJ2-1; clone_size: NA; v_call: TRBV5-1; cdr3_nt: TGCGCCAGCAGCTCCGGGACAGGAAACTACAATGAGCAGTTCTTC; cdr3_aa: CASSSGTGNYNEQFF
d_call: TRBD2; j_call: TRBJ2-1; clone_size: NA; v_call: TRBV11-2; cdr3_nt: TGTGCCAGCAGCTTAGGACTAGCGGGGTTTTACAATGAGCAGTTCTTC; cdr3_aa: CASSLGLAGFYNEQFF
d_call: TRBD2; j_call: TRBJ2-5; clone_size: NA; v_call: TRBV19; cdr3_nt: TGTGCCAGTAGTATAGGGGGGGGGACTCAAGAGACCCAGTACTTC; cdr3_aa: CASSIGGGTQETQYF
d_call: TRBD2; j_call: TRBJ2-2; clone_size: NA; v_call: TRBV10-3; cdr3_nt: TGTGCCATCAGTGCTAGCGGGGGGGCCGTCGGGGAGCTGTTTTTT; cdr3_aa: CAISASGGAVGELFF
d_call: TRBD1; j_call: TRBJ1-4; clone_size: NA; v_call: TRBV9; cdr3_nt: TGTGCCAGCAGCGAACAGGGGGTGGTTAATGAAAAACTGTTTTTT; cdr3_aa: CASSEQGVVNEKLFF
d_call: TRBD2; j_call: TRBJ2-3; clone_size: NA; v_call: TRBV19; cdr3_nt: TGTGCCAGTAACACGGGACTAGCGGGGGCAGATACGCAGTATTTT; cdr3_aa: CASNTGLAGADTQYF
d_call: TRBD1; j_call: TRBJ1-2; clone_size: NA; v_call: TRBV2; cdr3_nt: TGTGCCAGCAGAAGAAGGGACAGTAATAACTATGGCTACACCTTC; cdr3_aa: CASRRRDSNNYGYTF
d_call: NA; j_call: TRBJ2-2; clone_size: few; v_call: TRBV2; cdr3_nt: TGTGCCAGCAGTCGAACAGGGCCCTTCGGGGAGCTGTTTTTT; cdr3_aa: CASSRTGPFGELFF
d_call: TRBD1; j_call: TRBJ2-1; clone_size: NA; v_call: TRBV29-1; cdr3_nt: TGCAGCGTAAACCGGGACAGCCCAAACAATGAGCAGTTCTTC; cdr3_aa: CSVNRDSPNNEQFF
d_call: NA; j_call: TRBJ1-6; clone_size: once; v_call: TRBV15; cdr3_nt: TGTGCCACCAGCAGAGATGGGGCAGGGTTCACCAAATTGTATAATTCACCCCTCCACTTT; cdr3_aa: CATSRDGAGFTKLYNSPLHF
d_call: NA; j_call: TRBJ1-5; clone_size: once; v_call: TRBV19; cdr3_nt: TGTGCCAGTAGTAGCAGGGGAGTTAGGCACAATCAGCCCCAGCATTTT; cdr3_aa: CASSSRGVRHNQPQHF
d_call: TRBD1; j_call: TRBJ2-5; clone_size: few; v_call: TRBV2; cdr3_nt: TGTGCCAGCAGTGAAACAGGGGTAACGCAGTACTTC; cdr3_aa: CASSETGVTQYF
d_call: TRBD1; j_call: TRBJ2-7; clone_size: few; v_call: TRBV5-1; cdr3_nt: TGCGCCAGCAGCTCGAATGGACAGGGTCCGTACTTC; cdr3_aa: CASSSNGQGPYF
d_call: NA; j_call: TRBJ2-2; clone_size: NA; v_call: TRBV9; cdr3_nt: TGTGCCAGCAGAGGAGGGGGGGCCTCGAACACCGGGGAGCTGTTTTTT; cdr3_aa: CASRGGGASNTGELFF